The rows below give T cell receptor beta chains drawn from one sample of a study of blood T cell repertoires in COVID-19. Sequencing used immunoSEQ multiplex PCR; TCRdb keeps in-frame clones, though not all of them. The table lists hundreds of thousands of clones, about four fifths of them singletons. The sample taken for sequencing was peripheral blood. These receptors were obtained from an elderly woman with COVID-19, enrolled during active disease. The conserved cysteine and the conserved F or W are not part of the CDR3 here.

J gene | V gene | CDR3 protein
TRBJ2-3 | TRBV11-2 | ASSLGSGTGFTDTQY
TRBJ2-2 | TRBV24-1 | ATSDTPGIRDTYTGELF
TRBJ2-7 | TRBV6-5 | ASSYSRIYGQY
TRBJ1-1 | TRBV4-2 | ASSPGDRADTEAF
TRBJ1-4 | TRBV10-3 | AISSTGMGMGEKLF
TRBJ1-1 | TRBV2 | ASRDGSLKNTEAF
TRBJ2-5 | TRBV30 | AWREDREETQY
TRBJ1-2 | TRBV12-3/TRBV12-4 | ASSFYSYGYT
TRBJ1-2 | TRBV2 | ASSQDRESHGYT
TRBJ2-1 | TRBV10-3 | AISARSYNEQF
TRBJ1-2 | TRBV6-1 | ASRMDRVNYGYT
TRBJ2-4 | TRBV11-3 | ASSLTGLGGMNIQY
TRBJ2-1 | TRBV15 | ATSREGTSGKNEQF
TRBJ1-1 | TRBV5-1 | ASSFDSPAIANTEAF
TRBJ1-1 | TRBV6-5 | ASRRQKNTEAF
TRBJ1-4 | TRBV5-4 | ASSRVGEISNEKLF
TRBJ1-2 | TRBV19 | ASSGTADRYT
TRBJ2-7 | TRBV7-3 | ASSLGAGGPHEQY
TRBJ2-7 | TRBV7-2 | ASSLIAGLRWEQY